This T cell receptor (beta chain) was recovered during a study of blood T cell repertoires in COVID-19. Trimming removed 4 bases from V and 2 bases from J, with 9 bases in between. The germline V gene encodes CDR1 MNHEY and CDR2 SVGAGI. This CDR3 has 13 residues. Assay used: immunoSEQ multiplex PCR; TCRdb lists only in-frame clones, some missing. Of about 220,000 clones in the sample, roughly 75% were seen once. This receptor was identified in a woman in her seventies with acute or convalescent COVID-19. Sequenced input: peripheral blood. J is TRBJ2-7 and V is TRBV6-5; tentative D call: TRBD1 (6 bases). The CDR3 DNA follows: TGTGCCAGCAGTTTACGGACAGCCTACGAGCAGTACTTC. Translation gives CASSLRTAYEQYF.